The clone carrying this TCR beta chain qualifies as medium-sized (0.01 to 0.1%). TCRdb redid the calling of the PCR reads with MiXCR, one entry per CDR3 protein. The sample lists thousands of distinct CDR3 sequences, roughly 39% seen once, with 15% in the top ten. The record originates from a study of immune characterization of retroperitoneal liposarcoma. Trimming removed 5 bases from V and 9 bases from J, with 17 bases in between. The CDR3 has 15 residues. CDR1 is SGHVS, CDR2 FNYEAQ, per germline. The rearrangement joins TRBV7-6 to TRBJ1-6; a possible D gene is TRBD1 (6 bases). The source of this sequence is a male donor with retroperitoneal liposarcoma. The sample consisted of tumor tissue. This CDR3 is CASSPLARGLSPLHF. CDR3 nucleotides: TGTGCCAGCAGCCCACTGGCCAGGGGACTTTCACCCCTCCACTTT.